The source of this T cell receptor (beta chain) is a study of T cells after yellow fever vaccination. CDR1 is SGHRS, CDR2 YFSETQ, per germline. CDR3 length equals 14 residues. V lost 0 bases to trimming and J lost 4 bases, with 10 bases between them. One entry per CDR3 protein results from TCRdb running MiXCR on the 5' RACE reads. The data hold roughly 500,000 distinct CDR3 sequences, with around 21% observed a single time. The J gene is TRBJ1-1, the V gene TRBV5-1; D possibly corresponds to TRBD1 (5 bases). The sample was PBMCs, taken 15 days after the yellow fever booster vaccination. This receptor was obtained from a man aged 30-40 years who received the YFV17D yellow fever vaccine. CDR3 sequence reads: CASSLEGVRTEAFF. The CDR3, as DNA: TGCGCCAGCAGCTTGGAAGGGGTACGCACTGAAGCTTTCTTT.